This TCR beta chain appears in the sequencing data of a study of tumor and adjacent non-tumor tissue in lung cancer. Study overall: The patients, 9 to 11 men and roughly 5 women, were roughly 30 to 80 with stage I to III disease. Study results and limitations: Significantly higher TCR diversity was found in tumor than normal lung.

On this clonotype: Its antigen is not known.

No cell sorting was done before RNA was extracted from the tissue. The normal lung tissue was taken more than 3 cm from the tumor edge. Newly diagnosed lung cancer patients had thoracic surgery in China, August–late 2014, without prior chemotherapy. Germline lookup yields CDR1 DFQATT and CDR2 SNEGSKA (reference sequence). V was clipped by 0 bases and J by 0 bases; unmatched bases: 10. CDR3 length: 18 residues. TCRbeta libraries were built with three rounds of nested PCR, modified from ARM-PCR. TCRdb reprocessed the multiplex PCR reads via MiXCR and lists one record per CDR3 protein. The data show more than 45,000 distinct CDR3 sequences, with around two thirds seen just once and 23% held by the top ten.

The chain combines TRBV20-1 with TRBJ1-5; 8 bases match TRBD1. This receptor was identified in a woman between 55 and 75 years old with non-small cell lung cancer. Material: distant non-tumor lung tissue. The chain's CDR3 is CSAREDLRTGISNQPQHF. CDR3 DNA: TGCAGTGCTAGAGAAGATCTCAGGACAGGGATTAGCAATCAGCCCCAGCATTTT.